Presented here are 11 T cell receptor beta chains from one specimen sequenced in a study of blood T cell repertoires in COVID-19. Method: immunoSEQ multiplex PCR; TCRdb's copy keeps in-frame clones and lacks some. Of around 200,000 clones in the sample, around 87% were seen once. Specimen: peripheral blood. All receptors derive from a man aged 60-69 years who had recovered from COVID-19.

This chain uses TRBV29-1 with TRBJ1-1; 8 bases align to TRBD1. From germline, CDR1 is SQVTM and CDR2 ANQGSEA. Trimming took 7 bases from V and 0 from J; bases not matched to a gene: 4. CDR3 length: 13 residues. This CDR3 is CSAPGQVNTEAFF. The CDR3 DNA is TGCAGCGCCCCGGGACAGGTGAACACTGAAGCTTTCTTT.

V is TRBV7-2 and J is TRBJ1-5; 11 bases fit TRBD1. Looked up from germline, CDR1 is SGHTA and CDR2 is FQGNSA. This CDR3 region has 14 residues. The ends lost 4 bases at V and 7 bases at J; junction bases unmatched: 3. This chain's CDR3 is CASSSWTGGQPQHF. CDR3 nucleotides: TGTGCCAGCAGCTCCTGGACAGGGGGCCAGCCCCAGCATTTT.

The chain employs TRBV11-1 and TRBJ2-3; D uncertain. Germline V gene data show CDR1 as SGHAT and CDR2 as FQDESV (reference sequence). V gave up 5 bases and J gave up 1 base, with 10 bases separating them. The CDR3 is made up of 14 amino acids. The CDR3 loop reads CASSADAGTDTQYF. The CDR3 bases are TGTGCCAGCAGCGCCGACGCGGGCACAGATACGCAGTATTTT. The variable domain in full, completed from reference TRBV11-1 and TRBJ2-3, reads EAEVAQSPRYKITEKSQAVAFWCDPISGHATLYWYRQILGQGPELLVQFQDESVVDDSQLPKDRFSAERLKGVDSTLKIQPAELGDSAMYLCASSADAGTDTQYFGPGTRLTVL.

This clone was detected once. The gene calls are TRBV2 and TRBJ1-1; D gene ambiguous. The CDR3 is 13 residues long. Germline CDR1 and CDR2: SNHLY and FYNNEI. Trimming stripped 7 bases from V and 4 bases from J, with 13 bases between. CDR3 sequence: CASIALLGTEAFF. The DNA for the CDR3 is TGTGCCAGCATAGCGCTATTGGGCACTGAAGCTTTCTTT.

This chain joins TRBV2 and TRBJ2-2; 10 bases line up with TRBD2. This CDR3 region has 16 residues. Per the germline V gene, CDR1 is SNHLY and CDR2 is FYNNEI. V was pared by 5 bases and J by 4 bases, with 7 bases of the junction left unmatched. The CDR3 sequence is CASSSLAGVGTGELFF. The CDR3 DNA sequence: TGTGCCAGCAGTTCCCTAGCGGGAGTGGGCACCGGGGAGCTGTTTTTT.

The CDR3 here is CASSDRQETQYF. For the CDR3, the DNA is TGTGCCAGCAGTGACAGACAAGAGACCCAGTACTTC. The chain has TRBV6-1 and TRBJ2-5; the D is unclear. The CDR3 loop spans 12 amino acids. Germline lookup yields CDR1 MNHNS and CDR2 SASEGT. Trimming removed 3 bases at V and 2 bases at J, with 4 bases between.

V gene TRBV28 combines with J gene TRBJ2-1; D unresolved. V gave up 6 bases and J gave up 9 bases, with 9 bases separating them. Germline V gene sequence: CDR1 MDHEN, CDR2 SYDVKM. This CDR3 is 11 amino acids long. The CDR3, as DNA: TGTGCCAGCAGCTCGGTTCTTGAGCAGTTCTTC. Its protein product is CASSSVLEQFF.

The chain couples TRBV5-1 to TRBJ2-5; 8 bases are shared with TRBD2. Per germline, CDR1 SGHRS and CDR2 YFSETQ. The CDR3 loop spans 14 amino acids. Trimming removed 8 bases from V and 2 bases from J; junction bases left unmatched: 8. This chain's CDR3 is CASGRSGAQETQYF. The CDR3 DNA sequence: TGCGCCAGTGGTCGTAGCGGGGCACAAGAGACCCAGTACTTC.

This clone occurred once. The genes are TRBV18 and TRBJ1-6; D uncertain. This CDR3 is 14 amino acids long. V was trimmed by 2 bases and J by 7 bases, leaving 9 bases between them. CDR1 and CDR2 from the germline V gene are KGHSH and LQKENI. The CDR3 nucleotides read TGTGCCAGCTCACCAGGGCCGCAGAATTCACCCCTCCACTTT. Amino acids: CASSPGPQNSPLHF.

This rearrangement joins TRBV19 to TRBJ2-2, with D perhaps matching TRBD2 (6 bases). Germline CDR1 reads LNHDA; CDR2 reads SQIVND (reference sequence). The CDR3 spans 14 residues. Trimming pared 3 bases from V and 13 bases from J, leaving 18 bases between. This chain's CDR3 is CASSISQTWGGLFF. The CDR3 coding sequence is TGTGCCAGTAGTATTTCACAAACCTGGGGAGGGCTGTTTTTT.

This chain connects TRBV30 to TRBJ1-4; the D is unclear. CDR1 and CDR2 (germline): GTSNPN, SVGIG (reference sequence). Between the trimmed V and J ends, which lost 3 bases and 8 bases, there was a span of 7 bases. The length of the CDR3 is 11 residues. The DNA of the CDR3 is TGTGCCTGGAGAGATCTAGAAAAACTGTTTTTT. This translates into CAWRDLEKLFF.